One and the same sample provided the 16 T cell receptor beta chains below, sequenced in a study of blood T cell repertoires in COVID-19. The protocol was immunoSEQ multiplex PCR, while the TCRdb copy is restricted to in-frame clones and leaves out a portion. This sample has about 200,000 clones, with about 86% found just once. The sample comprised PBMCs or T cells enriched from blood (not recorded which). The receptors were gathered from a woman aged 35 to 49 with acute COVID-19.

The chain uses TRBV19 and TRBJ1-5; no definite D call. The CDR3 has 13 amino acids. Trimming cost V 5 bases and J 4 bases, with 9 bases left between them. The germline V gene has CDR1 LNHDA and CDR2 SQIVND (reference sequence). CDR3 bases: TGTGCCAGTAGTGGTACAGCTAATCAGCCCCAGCATTTT. Protein product: CASSGTANQPQHF.

The chain employs TRBV27 and TRBJ2-5; 12 nucleotides match TRBD2. Germline CDR1 and CDR2: MNHEY and SMNVEV (reference sequence). The V segment lost 7 bases and the J segment 5 bases; nucleotides outside the gene matches: 8. The CDR3 loop spans 15 amino acids. CDR3 sequence reads: CASKSLAGGAETQYF. The CDR3 region has the DNA TGTGCCAGCAAGTCTCTAGCGGGAGGGGCGGAGACCCAGTACTTC.

The rearrangement joins TRBV6-1 to TRBJ1-2; D unclear. The CDR3 length is 15 residues. Trimming pared 0 bases from V and 1 base from J, leaving 9 bases between. The germline gives CDR1 MNHNS, CDR2 SASEGT. Written as DNA, the CDR3 is TGTGCCAGCAGTGAAGCGCTGGCCCTTAACTATGGCTACACCTTC. Translation gives CASSEALALNYGYTF.

This clone was recorded at least ten times. V and J are TRBV3-1 (or the pseudogene TRBV3-2) and TRBJ2-7, with TRBD1 matching over 10 bases. CDR1 LGHDT and CDR2 YNNKEL come from the germline V gene (reference sequence). There are 15 residues in the CDR3. With 1 base clipped from V and 2 bases from J, the junction kept 2 bases outside the gene matches. The DNA of the CDR3 is TGTGCCAGCAGCCAAGCCGGGACAGGGGCCTACGAGCAGTACTTC. Amino acid sequence: CASSQAGTGAYEQYF.

The chain joins TRBV19 to TRBJ1-3; tentatively, D is TRBD1 (5 bases). This CDR3 contains 15 residues. Germline assignment: CDR1 LNHDA and CDR2 SQIVND (reference sequence). Trimming pared 0 bases from V and 0 bases from J, leaving 6 bases between. The CDR3 is CASSIDRDSGNTIYF. CDR3 coding DNA: TGTGCCAGTAGTATAGACAGGGACTCTGGAAACACCATATATTTT.

This clone came up a few times. V is TRBV5-1 and J is TRBJ2-7, with a possible D match to TRBD2 (6 bases). Germline-derived CDR1 and CDR2 are SGHRS and YFSETQ. V lost 4 bases and J lost 1, with 15 bases in between. The length of the CDR3 is 15 residues. Here the CDR3 reads CASSPDPSVSYEQYF. The CDR3 DNA reads TGCGCCAGCAGCCCAGACCCTAGCGTATCCTACGAGCAGTACTTC.

The chain employs TRBV7-2 and TRBJ1-5; D perhaps matches TRBD1 (6 bases). The ends were cut back, 7 bases at V and 0 bases at J, with 10 bases in the middle. The CDR3 has 14 amino acids. Germline V gene lookup returns CDR1 SGHTA and CDR2 FQGNSA. In nucleotides, the CDR3 is TGTGCCAGCAATACAGGGTATAGCAATCAGCCCCAGCATTTT. Translating gives CASNTGYSNQPQHF.

The chain couples TRBV15 to TRBJ2-1, with TRBD2 matching over 10 bases. Trimming cost V 7 bases and J 5 bases; bases outside gene matches: 2. The CDR3 runs to 13 residues. Germline V CDR1 and CDR2: LNHNV, YYDKDF (reference sequence). The CDR3 region is CATTGLANNEQFF. CDR3 coding DNA: TGTGCCACCACGGGACTAGCGAACAATGAGCAGTTCTTC.

The chain couples TRBV28 to TRBJ1-6; weak D call: TRBD1 (6 bases). Germline lookup yields CDR1 MDHEN and CDR2 SYDVKM. The CDR3 has 13 amino acids. Trimming shortened V by 5 bases and J by 10 bases, and 12 bases separated the two germline ends. DNA of the CDR3: TGTGCCAGCAGTCCACAGGGCGGGTCACCCCTCCACTTT. Translation: CASSPQGGSPLHF. The full variable domain, with the rest looked up from reference TRBV28 and TRBJ1-6, is DVKVTQSSRYLVKRTGEKVFLECVQDMDHENMFWYRQDPGLGLRLIYFSYDVKMKEKGDIPEGYSVSREKKERFSLILESASTNQTSMYLCASSPQGGSPLHFGNGTRLTVT.

The CDR3 DNA is TGTGCCAGCAGCGTAGTGCCTAGCGGGCTCGATGAGCAGTACTTC. The encoded protein is CASSVVPSGLDEQYF. The V call is TRBV9, the J call TRBJ2-7; 8 nucleotides agree with TRBD2. This CDR3 is 15 amino acids long. With V trimmed by 0 bases and J by 7 bases, 9 bases remained unmatched. Germline V gene data show CDR1 as SGDLS and CDR2 as YYNGEE. The variable domain in full, with the rest retrieved from reference TRBV9 and TRBJ2-7, is DSGVTQTPKHLITATGQRVTLRCSPRSGDLSVYWYQQSLDQGLQFLIQYYNGEERAKGNILERFSAQQFPDLHSELNLSSLELGDSALYFCASSVVPSGLDEQYFGPGTRLTVT.

This CDR3 is CASSFTRNEQFF. The DNA of the CDR3 is TGTGCCAGCAGCTTCACCAGGAATGAGCAGTTCTTC. V gene TRBV5-6 combines with J gene TRBJ2-1; no firm D call. This CDR3 region has 12 residues. Germline V gives CDR1 SGHDT, CDR2 YYEEEE. Trimming took off 2 bases at V and 7 bases at J, with 7 bases between the two ends.

V usage is TRBV3-1 (or the pseudogene TRBV3-2) and J usage is TRBJ2-2, with D uncertain. The CDR3 totals 12 residues. Trimming removed 3 bases from V and 8 bases from J, with 7 bases in between. Germline CDR1 is LGHDT and CDR2 is YNNKEL (reference sequence). The CDR3 spells CASSHAGGELFF. CDR3 DNA sequence: TGTGCCAGCAGCCATGCCGGGGGGGAGCTGTTTTTT.

This clone was found a few times. The genes are TRBV4-1 and TRBJ1-2, with TRBD1 as a possible D gene (5 bases). CDR1 and CDR2 (germline): MGHRA, YSYEKL. The CDR3 is 14 residues long. V gave up 3 bases and J gave up 7 bases, with 15 bases separating them. The CDR3 coding sequence is TGCGCCAGCAGCCACGGGGGTTTACCAGGTGGCTACACCTTC. As protein: CASSHGGLPGGYTF.

The V and J genes are TRBV5-1 and TRBJ2-3; 7 positions match TRBD1. The V and J ends lost 4 bases and 2 bases, in that order; junction bases with no gene match: 7. CDR1 and CDR2 from the germline V gene are SGHRS and YFSETQ. The CDR3 consists of 15 residues. Written as DNA, the CDR3 is TGCGCCAGCAGCCGCCCGGGACAGCTCACAGATACGCAGTATTTT. The encoded protein is CASSRPGQLTDTQYF.

This clone was counted only a few times. V and J are TRBV5-1 and TRBJ1-2; unclear D gene. The CDR3 is 14 amino acids. Trimming shortened V by 1 base and J by 0 bases, and 7 bases separated the two germline ends. CDR1 is SGHRS and CDR2 is YFSETQ in the germline V gene. The CDR3 spells CASSLLSANYGYTF. CDR3 nucleotides: TGCGCCAGCAGCTTGTTGTCAGCTAACTATGGCTACACCTTC. Filled out from reference TRBV5-1 and TRBJ1-2, the complete variable domain reads KAGVTQTPRYLIKTRGQQVTLSCSPISGHRSVSWYQQTPGQGLQFLFEYFSETQRNKGNFPGRFSGRQFSNSRSEMNVSTLELGDSALYLCASSLLSANYGYTFGSGTRLTVV.

The V gene is TRBV4-2, the J gene TRBJ2-3; possibly TRBD2 for D (6 bases). Germline V gene data show CDR1 as LGHNA and CDR2 as YNFKEQ. The CDR3 sequence is 14 residues long. V dropped 7 bases and J dropped 1 base, with 12 bases sitting between them. The CDR3 bases are TGTGCCAGCATGAGGACTACTGGCACAGATACGCAGTATTTT. As protein: CASMRTTGTDTQYF.